The clone carrying this TCR beta chain has a handful of counts. Its target is not known. This sample is drawn from a study of identifying expanded T cells in peripheral blood. Study-level findings and limits: Clone count variance between roughly 2-week samples rose with total template count.

Measured with immunoSEQ multiplex PCR; TCRdb has only the in-frame clones, and not every one. The table includes 120,000 or so clones, 75% to 90% detected once. Collection occurred without any documented infections or immune events in donors. The germline CDR1 and CDR2 sequences are MNHEY and SVGAGI. With V trimmed by 5 bases and J by 3 bases, 5 bases remained unmatched. This CDR3 is 14 amino acids long. Sequencing used blood. This TCR was sampled from a person aged 18 to 75 in good health. The V gene is TRBV6-5, the J gene TRBJ1-2, with 8 nucleotides matching TRBD1. CDR3 loop: CASSPGGQDYGYTF. Here the CDR3 DNA reads TGTGCCAGCAGTCCGGGGGGACAGGACTATGGCTACACCTTC.